A selection of T cell receptor beta chains follows, all from one sample in a study of blood T cells in healthy people across ages. TCRdb independently ran MiXCR on the 5' RACE reads; one entry per CDR3 protein. The sample lists hundreds of thousands of distinct CDR3 sequences; around half were seen once. Sequenced material: blood. The receptors shown here come from a man older than 75 in good health. Each CDR3 is given with its conserved first and last residue. Size is stated for part of the rows, as once, few or many counts, or as a class when the clone is expanded.

abundance	v_gene	CDR3aa
-	TRBV2	CASRAETSNEKLFF
-	TRBV27	CASSLFLGEVSEQYF
-	TRBV29-1	CSADEAGTDTQYF
many	TRBV29-1	CSVTKLPGQGGTDTQYF
once	TRBV28	CASGQSGETQFF
few	TRBV20-1	CSAIRQGGYEQYF
-	TRBV20-1	CSANRESDEQYF
-	TRBV11-2	CASSLGQGSPLHF
-	TRBV20-1	CSARGPPTSGRATDTQYF
few	TRBV6-1	CASSAGTNSYEQYF
few	TRBV20-1	CSALPRGNYGYTF
-	TRBV4-2	CASSQQTSGRAYEQCF
-	TRBV3-1	CASSQERTEQFF
few	TRBV20-1	CSATNRGYEQYF
-	TRBV12-3/TRBV12-4	CASSLFGRTSKGTDTQYF
many	TRBV29-1	CSVGGSNQPQHF
-	TRBV20-1	CSATGGPGQGRERGVTF
-	TRBV15	CATSRDHYGYTF
-	TRBV5-1	CASSLPGSWETQYF
-	TRBV3-1	CASSQEGTSGGYNEQFF
-	TRBV11-2	CASSLSRGSSYEQYF
-	TRBV7-3	CASSPRAGGIYNEQFF
-	TRBV12-3/TRBV12-4	CASSPRTSPGTEAFF
-	TRBV11-2	CASSLNPRGGTYEQYF
-	TRBV4-3	CASSQDTSGRVNEQFF
few	TRBV12-3/TRBV12-4	CASTPRDHTDTQYF
-	TRBV20-1	CSSRGVEQYF
few	TRBV28	CASSSPQGAGRANVLTF
-	TRBV10-3	CAISVSGTASYEQYF
few	TRBV11-3	CASSDPERSDDEQYF
-	TRBV20-1	CSASGLRSPHYEQYF
-	TRBV20-1	CSALYKAEQPQHF
-	TRBV7-9	CASSSSSGTSNRHNEQFF
-	TRBV11-1	CASRPTGTGMIDGQFF
few	TRBV12-3/TRBV12-4	CASSLEPITDTQYF
few	TRBV9	CASSAGGGLDTQYF
few	TRBV5-1	CASSLGTSGRRDEQFF
few	TRBV24-1	CATSKGGAQETQYF
once	TRBV6-2/TRBV6-3	CASSKQGADTGELFF
-	TRBV7-2	CASSSGGGAYEQYF
-	TRBV20-1	CSAKTSGRFNHEQFF